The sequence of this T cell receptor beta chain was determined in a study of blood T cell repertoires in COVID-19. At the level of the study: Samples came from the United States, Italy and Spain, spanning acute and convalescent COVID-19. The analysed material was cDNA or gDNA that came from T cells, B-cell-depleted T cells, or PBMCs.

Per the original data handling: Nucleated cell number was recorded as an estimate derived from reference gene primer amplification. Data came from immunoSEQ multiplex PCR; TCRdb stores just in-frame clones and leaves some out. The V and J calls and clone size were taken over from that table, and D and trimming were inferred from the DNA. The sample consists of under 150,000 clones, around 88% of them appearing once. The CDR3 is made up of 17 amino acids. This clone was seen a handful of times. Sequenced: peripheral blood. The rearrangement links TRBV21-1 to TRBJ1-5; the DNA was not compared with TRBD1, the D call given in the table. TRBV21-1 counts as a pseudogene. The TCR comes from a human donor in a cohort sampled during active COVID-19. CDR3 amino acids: CASSRTAGTLVVRPQHF. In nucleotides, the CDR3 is TGTGCCAGCAGCAGAACTGCCGGGACATTGGTCGTTAGGCCCCAGCATTTT.